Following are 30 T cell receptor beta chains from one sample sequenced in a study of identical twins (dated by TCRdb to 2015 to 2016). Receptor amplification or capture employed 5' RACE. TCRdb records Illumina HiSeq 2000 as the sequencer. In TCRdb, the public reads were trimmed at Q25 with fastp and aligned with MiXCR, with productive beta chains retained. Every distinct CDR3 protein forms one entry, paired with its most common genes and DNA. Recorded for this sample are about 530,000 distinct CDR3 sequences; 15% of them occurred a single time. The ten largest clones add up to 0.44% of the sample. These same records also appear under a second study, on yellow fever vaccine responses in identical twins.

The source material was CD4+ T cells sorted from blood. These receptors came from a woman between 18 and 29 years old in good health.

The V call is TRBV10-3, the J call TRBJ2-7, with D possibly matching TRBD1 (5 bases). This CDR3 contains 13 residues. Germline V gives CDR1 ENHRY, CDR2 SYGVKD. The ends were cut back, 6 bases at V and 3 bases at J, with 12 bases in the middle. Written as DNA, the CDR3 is TGTGCCATCAGATCGAGCAGGGTCTACGAGCAGTACTTC. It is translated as CAIRSSRVYEQYF.

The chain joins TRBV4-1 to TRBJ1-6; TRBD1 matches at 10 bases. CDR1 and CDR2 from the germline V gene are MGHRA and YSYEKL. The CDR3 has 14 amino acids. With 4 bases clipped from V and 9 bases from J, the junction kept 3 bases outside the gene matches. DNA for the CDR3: TGCGCCAGCAGCCGAGGGGACAGGGGTTCACCCCTCCACTTT. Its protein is CASSRGDRGSPLHF.

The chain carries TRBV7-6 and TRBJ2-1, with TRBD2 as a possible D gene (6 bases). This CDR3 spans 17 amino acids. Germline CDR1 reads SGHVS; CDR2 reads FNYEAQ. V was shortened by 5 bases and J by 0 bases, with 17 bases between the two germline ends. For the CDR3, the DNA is TGTGCCAGCAGCCAAAGCTATAGCGGAGCCTCCTACAATGAGCAGTTCTTC. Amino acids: CASSQSYSGASYNEQFF.

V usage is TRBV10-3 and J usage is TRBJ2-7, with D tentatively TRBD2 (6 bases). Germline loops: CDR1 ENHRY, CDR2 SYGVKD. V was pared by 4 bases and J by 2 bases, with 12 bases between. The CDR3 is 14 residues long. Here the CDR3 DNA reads TGTGCCATCAGTGGTGGGGGGATGCCCTACGAGCAGTACTTC. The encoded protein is CAISGGGMPYEQYF.

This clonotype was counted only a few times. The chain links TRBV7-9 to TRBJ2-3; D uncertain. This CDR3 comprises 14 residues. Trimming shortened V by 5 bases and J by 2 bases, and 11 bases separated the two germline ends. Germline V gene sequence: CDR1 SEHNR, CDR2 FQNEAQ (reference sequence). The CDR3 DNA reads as TGTGCCAGCAGCCCCCCTGTCTACACAGATACGCAGTATTTT. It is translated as CASSPPVYTDTQYF.

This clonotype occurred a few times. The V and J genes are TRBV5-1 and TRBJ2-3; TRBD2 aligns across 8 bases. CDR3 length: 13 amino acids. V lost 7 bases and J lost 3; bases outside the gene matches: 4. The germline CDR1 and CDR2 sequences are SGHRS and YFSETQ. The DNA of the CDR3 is TGCGCCAGCCGGGGGGGGGGAACAGATACGCAGTATTTT. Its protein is CASRGGGTDTQYF.

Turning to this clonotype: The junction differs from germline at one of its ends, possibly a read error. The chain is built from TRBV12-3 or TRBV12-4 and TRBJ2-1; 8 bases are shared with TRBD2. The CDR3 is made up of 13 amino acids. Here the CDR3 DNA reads TGTGCCAGCAGGTTAGGGCAGGGGACTAGGCAGTTCTTC. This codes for CASRLGQGTRQFF.

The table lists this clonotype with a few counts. The CDR3 here is CSAQSGGETQYF. Here the CDR3 DNA reads TGCAGTGCCCAGAGCGGGGGAGAGACCCAGTACTTC. The chain is built from TRBV20-1 and TRBJ2-5; 8 bases align to TRBD2. CDR1 is DFQATT, CDR2 SNEGSKA, per germline (reference sequence). V shed 6 bases, J shed 4 bases, and the junction held 4 bases outside the gene matches. The CDR3 has 12 residues.

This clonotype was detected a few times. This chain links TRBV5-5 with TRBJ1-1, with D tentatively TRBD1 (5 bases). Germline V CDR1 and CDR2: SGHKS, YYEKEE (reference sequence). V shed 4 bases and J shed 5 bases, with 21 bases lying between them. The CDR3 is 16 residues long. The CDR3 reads CASSRDLRALGTEAFF. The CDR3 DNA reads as TGTGCCAGCAGCAGGGATCTCAGGGCATTGGGGACTGAAGCTTTCTTT.

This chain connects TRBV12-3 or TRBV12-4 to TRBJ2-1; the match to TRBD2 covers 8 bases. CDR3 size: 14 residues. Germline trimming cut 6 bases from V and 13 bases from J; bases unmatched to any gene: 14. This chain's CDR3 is CASRPGLERLNQFF. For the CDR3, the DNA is TGTGCCAGCAGGCCGGGACTAGAGAGGCTAAACCAGTTCTTC.

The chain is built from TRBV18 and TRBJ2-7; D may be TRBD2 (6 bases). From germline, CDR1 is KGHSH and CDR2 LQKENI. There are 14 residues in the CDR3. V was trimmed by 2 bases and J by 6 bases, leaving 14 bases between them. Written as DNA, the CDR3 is TGTGCCAGCTCACCATGGGCGGGAACAGGCGAGCAGTACTTC. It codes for CASSPWAGTGEQYF.

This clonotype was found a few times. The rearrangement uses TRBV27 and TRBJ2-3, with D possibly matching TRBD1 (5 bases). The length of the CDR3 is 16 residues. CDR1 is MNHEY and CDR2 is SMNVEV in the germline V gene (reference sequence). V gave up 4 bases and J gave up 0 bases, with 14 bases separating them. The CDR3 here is CASSSRQSPSTDTQYF. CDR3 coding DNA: TGTGCCAGCAGTTCGCGACAGTCCCCGAGCACAGATACGCAGTATTTT.

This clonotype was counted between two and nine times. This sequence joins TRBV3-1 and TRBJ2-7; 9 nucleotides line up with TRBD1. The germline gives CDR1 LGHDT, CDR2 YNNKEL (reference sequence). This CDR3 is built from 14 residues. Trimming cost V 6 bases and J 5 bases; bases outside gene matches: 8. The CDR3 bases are TGTGCCAGCAGATCTCACGGGACAGGGAACGAGCAGTACTTC. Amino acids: CASRSHGTGNEQYF.

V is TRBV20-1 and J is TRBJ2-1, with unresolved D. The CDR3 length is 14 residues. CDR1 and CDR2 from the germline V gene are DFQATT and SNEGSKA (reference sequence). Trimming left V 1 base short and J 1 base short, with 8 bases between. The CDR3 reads CSARAAVSYNEQFF. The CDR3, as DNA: TGCAGTGCTAGAGCTGCGGTTTCCTACAATGAGCAGTTCTTC.

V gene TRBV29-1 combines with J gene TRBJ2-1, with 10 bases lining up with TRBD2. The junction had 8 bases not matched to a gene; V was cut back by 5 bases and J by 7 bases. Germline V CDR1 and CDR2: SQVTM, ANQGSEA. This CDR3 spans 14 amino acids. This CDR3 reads CSVLAGDPLNEQFF. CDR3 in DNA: TGCAGCGTTCTAGCGGGAGACCCTTTGAATGAGCAGTTCTTC.

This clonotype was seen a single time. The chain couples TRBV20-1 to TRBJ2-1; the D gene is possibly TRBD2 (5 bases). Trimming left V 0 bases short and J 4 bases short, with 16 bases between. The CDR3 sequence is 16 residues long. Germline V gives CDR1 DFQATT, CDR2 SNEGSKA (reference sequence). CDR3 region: CSARDSSPEIYNEQFF. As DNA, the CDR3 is TGCAGTGCTAGAGATTCTAGCCCGGAGATTTACAATGAGCAGTTCTTC.

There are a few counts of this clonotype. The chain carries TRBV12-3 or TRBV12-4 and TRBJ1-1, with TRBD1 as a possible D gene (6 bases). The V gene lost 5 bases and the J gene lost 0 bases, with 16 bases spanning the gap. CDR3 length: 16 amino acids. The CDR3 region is CASSVGQGTLNTEAFF. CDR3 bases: TGTGCCAGCAGTGTGGGGCAGGGGACCTTGAACACTGAAGCTTTCTTT.

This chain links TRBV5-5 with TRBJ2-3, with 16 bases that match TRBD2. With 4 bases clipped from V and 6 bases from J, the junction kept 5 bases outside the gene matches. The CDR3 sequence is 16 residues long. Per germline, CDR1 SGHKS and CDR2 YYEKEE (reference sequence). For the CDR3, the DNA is TGTGCCAGCAGCGACGGGACTAGCGGGAGGGGGGATACGCAGTATTTT. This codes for CASSDGTSGRGDTQYF.

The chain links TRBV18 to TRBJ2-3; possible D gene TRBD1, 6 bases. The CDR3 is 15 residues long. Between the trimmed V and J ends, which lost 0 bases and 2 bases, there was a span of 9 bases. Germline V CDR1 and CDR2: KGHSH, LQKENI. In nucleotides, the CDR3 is TGTGCCAGCTCACCACCGGACAGAACCACAGATACGCAGTATTTT. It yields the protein CASSPPDRTTDTQYF.

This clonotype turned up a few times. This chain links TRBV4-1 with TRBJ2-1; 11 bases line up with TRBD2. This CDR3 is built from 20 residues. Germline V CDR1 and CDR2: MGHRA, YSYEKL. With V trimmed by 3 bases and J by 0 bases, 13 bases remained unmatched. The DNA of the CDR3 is TGCGCCAGCAGCCAGACTGGACTAGCGGGTAATCCCTCCTCCTACAATGAGCAGTTCTTC. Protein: CASSQTGLAGNPSSYNEQFF.

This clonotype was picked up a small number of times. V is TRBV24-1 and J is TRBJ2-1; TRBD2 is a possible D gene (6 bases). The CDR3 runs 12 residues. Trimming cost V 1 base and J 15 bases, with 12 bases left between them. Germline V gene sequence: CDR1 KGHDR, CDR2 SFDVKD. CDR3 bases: TGTGCCACCAGTGATTTCGCGGGACTGACGTTCTTC. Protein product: CATSDFAGLTFF.

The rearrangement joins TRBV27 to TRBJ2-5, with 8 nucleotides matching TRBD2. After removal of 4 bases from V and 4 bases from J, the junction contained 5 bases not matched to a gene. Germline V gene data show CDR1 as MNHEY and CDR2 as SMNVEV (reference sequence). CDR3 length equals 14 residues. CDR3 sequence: CASSSLAGRETQYF. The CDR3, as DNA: TGTGCCAGCAGTTCGTTAGCGGGGCGAGAGACCCAGTACTTC.

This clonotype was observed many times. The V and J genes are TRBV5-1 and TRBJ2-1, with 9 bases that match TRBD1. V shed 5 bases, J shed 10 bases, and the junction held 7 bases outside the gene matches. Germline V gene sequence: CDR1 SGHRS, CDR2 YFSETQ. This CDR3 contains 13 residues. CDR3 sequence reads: CASSRDREGEQFF. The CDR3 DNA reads TGCGCCAGCAGTCGGGACAGGGAAGGGGAGCAGTTCTTC.

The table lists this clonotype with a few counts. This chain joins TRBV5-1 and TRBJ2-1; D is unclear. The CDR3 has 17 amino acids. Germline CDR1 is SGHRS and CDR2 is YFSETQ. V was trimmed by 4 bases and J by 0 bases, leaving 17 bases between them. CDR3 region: CASSLRTGGSSYNEQFF. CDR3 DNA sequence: TGCGCCAGCAGCCTACGGACGGGTGGTAGCTCCTACAATGAGCAGTTCTTC.

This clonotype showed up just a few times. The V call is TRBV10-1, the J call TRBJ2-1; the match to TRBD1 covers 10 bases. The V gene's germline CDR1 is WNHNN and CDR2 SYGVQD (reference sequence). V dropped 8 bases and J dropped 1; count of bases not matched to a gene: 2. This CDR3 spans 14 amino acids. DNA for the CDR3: TGCGCCAGCGGGGGACAGGGGTCCTACAATGAGCAGTTCTTC. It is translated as CASGGQGSYNEQFF.

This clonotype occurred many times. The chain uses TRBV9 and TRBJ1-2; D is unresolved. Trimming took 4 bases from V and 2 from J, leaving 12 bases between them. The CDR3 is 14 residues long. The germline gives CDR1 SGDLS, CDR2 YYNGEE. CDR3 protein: CASSPRITNYGYTF. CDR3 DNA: TGTGCCAGCAGCCCCCGTATTACCAACTATGGCTACACCTTC.

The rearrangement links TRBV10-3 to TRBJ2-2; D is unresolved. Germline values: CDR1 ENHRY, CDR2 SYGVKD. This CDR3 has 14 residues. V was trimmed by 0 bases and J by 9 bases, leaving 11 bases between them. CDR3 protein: CAISESALGRELFF. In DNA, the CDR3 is TGTGCCATCAGTGAGTCGGCATTAGGAAGGGAGCTGTTTTTT.

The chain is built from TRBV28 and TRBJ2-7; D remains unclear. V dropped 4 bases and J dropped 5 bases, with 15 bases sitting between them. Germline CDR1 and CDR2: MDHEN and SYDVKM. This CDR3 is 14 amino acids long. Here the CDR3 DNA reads TGTGCCAGCAGTTCCGTGGTCGGCCCTAACGAGCAGTACTTC. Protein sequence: CASSSVVGPNEQYF.

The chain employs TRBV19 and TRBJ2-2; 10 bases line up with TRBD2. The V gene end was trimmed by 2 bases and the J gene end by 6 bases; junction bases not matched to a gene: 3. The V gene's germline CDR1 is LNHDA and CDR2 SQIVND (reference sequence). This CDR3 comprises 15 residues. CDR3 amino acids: CASSILAGVSGELFF. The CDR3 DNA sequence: TGTGCCAGTAGTATACTAGCGGGAGTTTCCGGGGAGCTGTTTTTT.

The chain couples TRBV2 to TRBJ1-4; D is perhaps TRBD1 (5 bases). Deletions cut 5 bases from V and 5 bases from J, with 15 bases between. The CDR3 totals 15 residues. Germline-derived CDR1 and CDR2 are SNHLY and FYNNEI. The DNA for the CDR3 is TGTGCCAGCAGTCGGCAGGGAGGTGACAATGAAAAACTGTTTTTT. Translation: CASSRQGGDNEKLFF.